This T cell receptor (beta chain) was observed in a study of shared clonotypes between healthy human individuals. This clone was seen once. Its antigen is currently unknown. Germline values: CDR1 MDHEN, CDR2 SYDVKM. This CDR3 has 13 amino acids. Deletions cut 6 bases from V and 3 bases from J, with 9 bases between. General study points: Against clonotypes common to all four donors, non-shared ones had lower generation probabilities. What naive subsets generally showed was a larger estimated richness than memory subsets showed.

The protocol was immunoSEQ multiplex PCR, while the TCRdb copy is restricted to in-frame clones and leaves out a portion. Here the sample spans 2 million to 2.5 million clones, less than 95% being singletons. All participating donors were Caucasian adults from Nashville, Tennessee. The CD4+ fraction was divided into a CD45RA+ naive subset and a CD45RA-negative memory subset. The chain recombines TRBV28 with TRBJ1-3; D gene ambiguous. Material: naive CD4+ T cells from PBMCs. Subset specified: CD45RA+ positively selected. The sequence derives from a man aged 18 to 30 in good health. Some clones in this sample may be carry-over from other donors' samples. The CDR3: CASSRSGGNTIYF. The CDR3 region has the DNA TGTGCCAGCAGCCGATCTGGTGGAAACACCATATATTTT.